The present T cell receptor (beta chain) was sequenced within a study of a mutant IDH1 vaccine in newly diagnosed glioma. Study context: Earlier therapy was either radiotherapy, temozolomide, or both, and most got both.

Time point specified: baseline, week 1 (first vaccination visit). Sample treatment: pre-vaccination baseline after standard-of-care therapy. New WHO grade 3 or 4 astrocytomas that were IDH1-mutant and ATRX-lost had been found in donors. Study findings and constraints: Top peripheral T cell clonotype shifts appeared unrelated to pseudoprogression.

Trimming shortened V by 7 bases and J by 0 bases, and 10 bases separated the two germline ends. The CDR3 runs to 14 residues. Germline CDR1 reads GTSNPN; CDR2 reads SVGIG (reference sequence). Turning to this clone: The antigen is not known.

Using immunoSEQ multiplex PCR, the repertoire was profiled, and TCRdb retains in-frame clones only, with some absent. The table includes fewer than 45,000 clones, approximately 92% detected once. The chain recombines TRBV30 with TRBJ2-6; a possible D gene is TRBD1 (6 bases). The sequencing here drew on PBMCs, taken from a glioma patient treated with radiotherapy, temozolomide or both. This TCR was sampled from a man between 18 and 35 years old with glioma. Here the CDR3 DNA reads TGTGCCTCCCAAGGGGGCTCTGGGGCCAACGTCCTGACTTTC. This encodes CASQGGSGANVLTF.